The 2 T cell receptor beta chains below come from one sample, sequenced in a study of human T cells and chemical hapten exposure. The sample's time point: patch test 2, 6 weeks after DPC sensitization. Described treatment: therapeutic diphenylcyclopropenone sensitization with weekly scalp DPC. TCRdb itself ran the RACE reads through MiXCR, one entry per CDR3 protein. The data hold about 69,000 distinct CDR3 sequences, with around a tenth observed a single time. Sequenced here: whole blood, sampled in connection with sensitization to the hapten diphenylcyclopropenone (DPC). Source of these receptors: a woman aged 45-65 years with alopecia areata. Some clones in this sample may be carry-over from other donors' samples.

This clonotype was observed many times. The rearrangement joins TRBV5-1 to TRBJ2-2; D perhaps matches TRBD2 (7 bases). Per the germline V gene, CDR1 is SGHRS and CDR2 is YFSETQ. The V gene lost 7 bases and the J gene lost 2 bases, with 18 bases spanning the gap. This CDR3 contains 16 residues. CDR3 loop: CASSGGGRVNTGELFF. As DNA, the CDR3 is TGCGCCAGCTCGGGGGGCGGAAGAGTTAACACCGGGGAGCTGTTTTTT.

This clonotype was picked up a small number of times. V usage is TRBV24-1 and J usage is TRBJ1-2; D remains unclear. The germline CDR1 and CDR2 sequences are KGHDR and SFDVKD. V gave up 1 base and J gave up 2 bases, with 16 bases separating them. The CDR3 contains 17 residues. CDR3 bases: TGTGCCACCAGTGATTTTGAGGGAAATGGATTAAACTATGGCTACACCTTC. Translation: CATSDFEGNGLNYGYTF.